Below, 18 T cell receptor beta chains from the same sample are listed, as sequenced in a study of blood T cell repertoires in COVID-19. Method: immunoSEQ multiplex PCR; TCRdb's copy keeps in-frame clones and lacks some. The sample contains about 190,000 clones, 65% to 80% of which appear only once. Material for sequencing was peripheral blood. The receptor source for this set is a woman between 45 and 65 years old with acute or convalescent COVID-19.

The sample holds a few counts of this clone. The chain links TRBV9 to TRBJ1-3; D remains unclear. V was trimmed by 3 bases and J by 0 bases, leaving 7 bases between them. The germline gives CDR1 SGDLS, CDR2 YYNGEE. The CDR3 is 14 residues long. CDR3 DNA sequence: TGTGCCAGCAGCGACCGGTACTCTGGAAACACCATATATTTT. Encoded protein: CASSDRYSGNTIYF.

The CDR3 sequence: CASSLEAMRTEAFF. Here the CDR3 DNA reads TGTGCCAGCAGCTTAGAAGCGATGAGGACTGAAGCTTTCTTT. This sequence joins TRBV7-8 and TRBJ1-1; D remains ambiguous. This CDR3 contains 14 residues. Germline V gene lookup returns CDR1 SGHVS and CDR2 FQNEAQ. V was clipped by 1 base and J by 5 bases, with 11 bases between them.

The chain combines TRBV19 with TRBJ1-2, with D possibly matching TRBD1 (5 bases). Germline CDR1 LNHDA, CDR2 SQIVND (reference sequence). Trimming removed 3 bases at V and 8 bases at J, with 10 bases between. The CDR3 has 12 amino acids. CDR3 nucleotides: TGTGCCAGTAGTATGTTCAGGGTCGGCTACACCTTC. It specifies CASSMFRVGYTF.

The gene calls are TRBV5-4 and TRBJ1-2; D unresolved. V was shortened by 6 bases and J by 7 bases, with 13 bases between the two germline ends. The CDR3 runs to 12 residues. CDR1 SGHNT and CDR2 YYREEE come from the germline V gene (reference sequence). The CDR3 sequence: CASNEGLGGYTF. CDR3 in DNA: TGTGCCAGCAATGAGGGCCTGGGTGGCTACACCTTC.

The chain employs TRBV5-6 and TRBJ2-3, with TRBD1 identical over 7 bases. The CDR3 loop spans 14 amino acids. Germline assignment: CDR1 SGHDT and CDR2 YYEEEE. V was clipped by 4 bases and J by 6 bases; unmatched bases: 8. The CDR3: CASSHARGTDTQYF. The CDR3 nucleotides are TGTGCCAGCAGCCACGCCAGGGGGACGGATACGCAGTATTTT.

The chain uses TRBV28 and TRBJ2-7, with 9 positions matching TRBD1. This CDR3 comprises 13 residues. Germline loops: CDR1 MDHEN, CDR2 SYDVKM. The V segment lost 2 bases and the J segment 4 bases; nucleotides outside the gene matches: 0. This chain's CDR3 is CASSLGQGYEQYF. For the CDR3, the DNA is TGTGCCAGCAGTTTAGGACAGGGGTACGAGCAGTACTTC.

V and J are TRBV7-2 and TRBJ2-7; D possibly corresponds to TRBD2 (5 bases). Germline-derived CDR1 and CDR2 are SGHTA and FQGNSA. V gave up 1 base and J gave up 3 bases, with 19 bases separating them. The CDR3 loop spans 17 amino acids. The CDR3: CASSLGMRALSLYEQYF. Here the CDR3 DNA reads TGTGCCAGCAGCTTAGGTATGCGGGCGCTCTCTCTCTACGAGCAGTACTTC.

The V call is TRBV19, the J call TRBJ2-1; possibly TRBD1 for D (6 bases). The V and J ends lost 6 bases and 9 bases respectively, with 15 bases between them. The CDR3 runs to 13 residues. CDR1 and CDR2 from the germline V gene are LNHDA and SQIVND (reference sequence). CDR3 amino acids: CASSQQGRSEQFF. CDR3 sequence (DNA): TGTGCCAGTAGCCAACAGGGTCGGAGTGAGCAGTTCTTC.

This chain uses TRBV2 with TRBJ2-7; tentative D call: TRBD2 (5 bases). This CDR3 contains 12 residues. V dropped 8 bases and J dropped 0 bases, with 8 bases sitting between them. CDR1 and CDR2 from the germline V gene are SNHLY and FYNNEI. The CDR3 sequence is CASLGVSYEQYF. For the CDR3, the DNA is TGTGCCAGCCTCGGGGTCTCCTACGAGCAGTACTTC.

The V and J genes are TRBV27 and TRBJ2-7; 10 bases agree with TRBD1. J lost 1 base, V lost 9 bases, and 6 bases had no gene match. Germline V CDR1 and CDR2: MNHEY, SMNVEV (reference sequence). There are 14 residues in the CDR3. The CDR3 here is CASAWDRGSYEQYF. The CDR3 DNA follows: TGTGCCAGTGCGTGGGACAGGGGTTCCTACGAGCAGTACTTC.

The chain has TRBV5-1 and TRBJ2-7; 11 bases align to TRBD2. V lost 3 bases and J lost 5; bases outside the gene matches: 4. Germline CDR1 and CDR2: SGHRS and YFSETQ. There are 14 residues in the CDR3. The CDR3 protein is CASSSGLAVHEQYF. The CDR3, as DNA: TGCGCCAGCAGCTCGGGACTAGCGGTCCACGAGCAGTACTTC.

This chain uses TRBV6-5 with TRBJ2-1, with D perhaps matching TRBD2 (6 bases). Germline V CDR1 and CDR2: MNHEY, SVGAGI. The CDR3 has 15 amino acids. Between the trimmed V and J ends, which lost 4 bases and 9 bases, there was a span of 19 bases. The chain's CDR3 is CASSSRQSPGSEQFF. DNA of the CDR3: TGTGCCAGCAGTTCGAGACAGTCCCCCGGGAGTGAGCAGTTCTTC.

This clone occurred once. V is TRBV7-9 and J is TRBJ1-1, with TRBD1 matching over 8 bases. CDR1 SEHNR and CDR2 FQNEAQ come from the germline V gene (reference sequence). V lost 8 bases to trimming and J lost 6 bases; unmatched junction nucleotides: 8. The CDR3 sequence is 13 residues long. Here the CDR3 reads CASGGDRSPEAFF. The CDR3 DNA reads TGTGCCAGCGGGGGGGACAGGAGCCCTGAAGCTTTCTTT. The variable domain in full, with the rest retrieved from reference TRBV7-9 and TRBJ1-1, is DTGVSQNPRHKITKRGQNVTFRCDPISEHNRLYWYRQTLGQGPEFLTYFQNEAQLEKSRLLSDRFSAERPKGSFSTLEIQRTEQGDSAMYLCASGGDRSPEAFFGQGTRLTVV.

The CDR3 nucleotides read TGTGCCAGCAGCTCGGACATGAGCTCTGGAAACACCATATATTTT. Translated, it gives CASSSDMSSGNTIYF. V and J are TRBV5-6 and TRBJ1-3, with TRBD1 as a possible D gene (5 bases). The CDR3 covers 15 residues. Germline V CDR1 and CDR2: SGHDT, YYEEEE. V lost 3 bases to trimming and J lost 0 bases, with 10 bases between them.

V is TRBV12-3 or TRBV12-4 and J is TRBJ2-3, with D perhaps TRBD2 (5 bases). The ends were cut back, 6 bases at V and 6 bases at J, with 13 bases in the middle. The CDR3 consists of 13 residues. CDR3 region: CASSPRSGDTQYF. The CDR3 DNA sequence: TGTGCCAGCAGCCCCCGTTCGGGGGATACGCAGTATTTT.

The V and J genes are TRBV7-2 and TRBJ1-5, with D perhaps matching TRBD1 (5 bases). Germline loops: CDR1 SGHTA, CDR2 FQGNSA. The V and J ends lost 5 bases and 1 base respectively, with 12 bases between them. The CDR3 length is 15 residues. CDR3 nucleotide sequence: TGTGCCAGCAGCAGAGGCGGGGGGAGCAATCAGCCCCAGCATTTT. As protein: CASSRGGGSNQPQHF.

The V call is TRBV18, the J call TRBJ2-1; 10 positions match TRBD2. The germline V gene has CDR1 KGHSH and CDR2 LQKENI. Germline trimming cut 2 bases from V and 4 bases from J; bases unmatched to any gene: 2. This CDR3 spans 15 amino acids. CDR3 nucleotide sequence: TGTGCCAGCTCACCAACTAGCGGGGTATACAATGAGCAGTTCTTC. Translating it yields CASSPTSGVYNEQFF.

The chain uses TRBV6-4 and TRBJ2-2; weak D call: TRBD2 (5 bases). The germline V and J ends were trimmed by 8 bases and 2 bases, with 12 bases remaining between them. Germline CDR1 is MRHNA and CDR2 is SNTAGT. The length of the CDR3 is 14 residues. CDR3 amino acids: CASSGVFNTGELFF. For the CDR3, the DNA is TGTGCCAGCTCCGGGGTCTTCAACACCGGGGAGCTGTTTTTT.